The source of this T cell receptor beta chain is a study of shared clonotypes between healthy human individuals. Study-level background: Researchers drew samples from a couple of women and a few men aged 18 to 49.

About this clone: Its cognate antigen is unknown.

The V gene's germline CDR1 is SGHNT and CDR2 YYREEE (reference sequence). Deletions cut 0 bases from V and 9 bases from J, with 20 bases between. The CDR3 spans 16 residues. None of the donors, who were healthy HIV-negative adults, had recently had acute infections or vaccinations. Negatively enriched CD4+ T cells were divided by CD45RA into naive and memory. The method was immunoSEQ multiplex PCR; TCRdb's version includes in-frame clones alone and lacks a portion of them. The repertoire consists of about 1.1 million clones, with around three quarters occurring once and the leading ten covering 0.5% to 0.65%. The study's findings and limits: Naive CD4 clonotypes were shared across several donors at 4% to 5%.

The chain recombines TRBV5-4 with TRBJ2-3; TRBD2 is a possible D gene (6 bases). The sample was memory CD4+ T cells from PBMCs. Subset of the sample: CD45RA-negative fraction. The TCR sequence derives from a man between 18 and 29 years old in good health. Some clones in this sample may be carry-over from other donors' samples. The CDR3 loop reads CASSLGGEALPKTQYF. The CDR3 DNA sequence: TGTGCCAGCAGCTTGGGGGGGGAGGCCCTTCCGAAAACGCAGTATTTT.